The table lists the clone carrying this T cell receptor (beta chain) with many counts. Antigen unknown. Within the sample, other DNA sequences also encode this same CDR3. This sample is drawn from a study of beta chain features in type 1 diabetes. Turning to the study itself: Cell yields, age and gender were similar between patients and healthy donors.

Of the isolated RNA, all was reverse transcribed, and so the sequenced material was expressed TCRB transcripts. Profiled with immunoSEQ multiplex PCR; TCRdb holds only in-frame clones, not every one. The sample shows about 300,000 clones, about 13% of them seen only once. Researchers reported sorting CD4+ naive, central memory, regulatory and stem cell-like memory cells via CD45RO/CCR7/CD25/CD127/CD95/CD27. CDR1 GTSNPN and CDR2 SVGIG come from the germline V gene (reference sequence). After removal of 0 bases from V and 3 bases from J, the junction contained 0 bases not matched to a gene. The CDR3 contains 13 residues. General observations from the study: In every one of the four CD4+ subsets, TCRB CDR3s were moderately but significantly shorter in Type 1 diabetes patients. Amplification by PCR could prefer shorter templates, with the same effect in patients and controls.

This chain uses TRBV30 with TRBJ1-1, with 8 positions matching TRBD1. Sequencing input: naive CD4+ T cells from blood. The clonotype comes from a woman under 30 with type 1 diabetes. The CDR3 spells CAWSVQGDTEAFF. DNA of the CDR3: TGTGCCTGGAGTGTACAGGGGGACACTGAAGCTTTCTTT.